This TCR beta chain was documented in a study of blood T cell repertoires in COVID-19. Study summary: COVID-19 samples collected from the United States, Italy and Spain covered acute and convalescent phases. Sources were T cells, B-cell-depleted T cells, or PBMCs; the material itself was cDNA or gDNA.

In the authors' methods: Nucleated cell number was recorded as an estimate derived from reference gene primer amplification. Repertoires were generated with immunoSEQ multiplex PCR, while TCRdb's copy carries only in-frame clones and drops some. The DNA gave D and trimming, while V, J and clone size come from that table. The sample comprises under 100,000 clones, under 90% of which are singletons, and about 12% rests with the top ten. Trimming shortened V by 6 bases and J by 7 bases, and 16 bases separated the two germline ends. Per germline, CDR1 MNHEY and CDR2 SVGAGI. The CDR3 is 15 amino acids. Input material: peripheral blood. The V gene is TRBV6-5, the J gene TRBJ1-6, with TRBD1 as a possible D gene (5 bases). The clonotype originates from a woman aged 40 to 55 with active or convalescent COVID-19. The CDR3 reads CASSPGRYANSPLHF. CDR3 nucleotide sequence: TGTGCCAGCAGCCCAGGGAGGTATGCCAATTCACCCCTCCACTTT.